This TCR beta chain was captured by sequencing in a study of blood T cell repertoires in COVID-19. Some clones are missing from TCRdb's copy, which holds only in-frame ones; the method was immunoSEQ multiplex PCR. In the table there are more than 200,000 clones, 85% to 90% of which are singletons. The V gene lost 1 base and the J gene lost 2 bases, with 13 bases spanning the gap. The CDR3 loop spans 16 amino acids. The germline V gene encodes CDR1 SGHKS and CDR2 YYEKEE (reference sequence). Material: peripheral blood. The chain uses TRBV5-5 and TRBJ2-1; possible D gene TRBD2, 6 bases. This clonotype was obtained from a woman aged 50 to 65 with COVID-19, enrolled during active disease. CDR3 residues: CASSLLGGVPYNEQFF. The CDR3 coding sequence is TGTGCCAGCAGCTTGTTGGGAGGCGTGCCCTACAATGAGCAGTTCTTC.